Listed below are T cell receptor beta chains from one sample, sequenced in a study of shared clonotypes between healthy human individuals. Clones were read by immunoSEQ multiplex PCR, and TCRdb kept only the in-frame ones, dropping some. Counted here are 2 million to 3 million clones, roughly 93% occurring once; the ten biggest clones make up 0.35% to 0.45%. Sequences were obtained from naive CD4+ T cells from PBMCs. The receptors come from a man between 18 and 29 years old in good health. Some clones in this sample may be carry-over from other donors' samples. CDR3s include the opening cysteine and the closing phenylalanine or tryptophan. A D gene is named only where the DNA matches it firmly. The size entry is marked missing in some rows and otherwise reads once, few, many or a size class.

D gene	J gene	V gene	clone size	CDR3 DNA	CDR3 protein
-	TRBJ2-3	TRBV9	-	TGTGCCAGCAGCGTAGTTACTACCCAGGGGACAGATACGCAGTATTTT	CASSVVTTQGTDTQYF
TRBD2	TRBJ2-1	TRBV5-1	-	TGCGCCAGCAGCCGGGGACTAGCGGGAAACAATGAGCAGTTCTTC	CASSRGLAGNNEQFF
TRBD2	TRBJ2-7	TRBV5-4	few	TGTGCCAGCAGCCTTGGACTAGCTGGCGAGCAGTACTTC	CASSLGLAGEQYF
TRBD2	TRBJ2-1	TRBV28	-	TGTGCCAGCAGAGCGGGAGTCTCCTACAATGAGCAGTTCTTC	CASRAGVSYNEQFF
-	TRBJ1-1	TRBV6-6	-	TGTGCCAGCAGTTACTCGCAGGGTTTCACTGAAGCTTTCTTT	CASSYSQGFTEAFF
-	TRBJ2-3	TRBV12-5	-	TGTGCTAGTGGCCCCACGATCGTATCGGGGGTCGTTACGCAGTATTTT	CASGPTIVSGVVTQYF
-	TRBJ1-1	TRBV6-1	-	TGTGCCAGCACTCAAGGACGGAACACTGAAGCTTTCTTT	CASTQGRNTEAFF
-	TRBJ1-1	TRBV28	-	TGTGCCAGCAGTTTCGGCGGGGGACTGAACACTGAAGCTTTCTTT	CASSFGGGLNTEAFF
-	TRBJ2-1	TRBV28	-	TGTGCCAGCACTCCGGGACTCTTCAATGAGCAGTTCTTC	CASTPGLFNEQFF
-	TRBJ1-3	TRBV30	-	TGTGCCTGGAGGGGCGGGAGTGGCAGGAGCTCTGGAAACACCATATATTTT	CAWRGGSGRSSGNTIYF
TRBD2	TRBJ2-1	TRBV5-1	-	TGCGCCAGCAGCTTCAACTTAGCGGGAGGGTACAATGAGCAGTTCTTC	CASSFNLAGGYNEQFF
-	TRBJ2-5	TRBV4-2	-	TGTGCCAGCAGCCAAGCTGATTCGGGCCGGCAAGAGACCCAGTACTTC	CASSQADSGRQETQYF
TRBD1	TRBJ2-1	TRBV7-3	-	TGTGCCAGCAGCTTACTACAGGGGTCCTACAATGAGCAGTTCTTC	CASSLLQGSYNEQFF
-	TRBJ1-1	TRBV18	-	TGTGCCAGCTCATTGGCACCCGAAGTGGCGGACACTGAAGCTTTCTTT	CASSLAPEVADTEAFF
-	TRBJ2-2	TRBV5-1	-	TGCGCCAGCACAAACTCGGGACTTCGGAACACCGGGGAGCTGTTTTTT	CASTNSGLRNTGELFF
-	TRBJ1-1	TRBV5-1	few	TGCGCCAGCAGGGGACTCGTGACGGGCACTGAAGCTTTCTTT	CASRGLVTGTEAFF
-	TRBJ1-2	TRBV2	-	TGTGCCAGCAGGTGGCAGGGAGCAAACTATGGCTACACCTTC	CASRWQGANYGYTF
-	TRBJ1-6	TRBV11-2	-	TGTGCCAGCAGCCGAGGGACCGATTATTCACCCCTCCACTTT	CASSRGTDYSPLHF
-	TRBJ1-1	TRBV7-2	-	TGTGCCAGCAGTGTGCAGGGGCGCAGCACTGAAGCTTTCTTT	CASSVQGRSTEAFF
TRBD1	TRBJ1-1	TRBV4-2	-	TGTGCCAGCAGCCAAGGCGGACAGGGAGGCACTGAAGCTTTCTTT	CASSQGGQGGTEAFF
-	TRBJ1-4	TRBV18	-	TGTGCCAGCTCGCCAGACGGCAGCAATAATGAAAAACTGTTTTTT	CASSPDGSNNEKLFF
TRBD1	TRBJ2-5	TRBV14	-	TGTGCCAGCAGTCGAAGATCCAGGGGGCAACGAGAGACCCAGTACTTC	CASSRRSRGQRETQYF
-	TRBJ2-2	TRBV7-2	-	TGTGCCAGCAGCTCCCCGGGGGGGGAGCTGTTTTTT	CASSSPGGELFF
-	TRBJ1-2	TRBV29-1	-	TGCAGCGGGGGGGACGGCCCCTATGGCTACACCTTC	CSGGDGPYGYTF
TRBD1	TRBJ1-2	TRBV5-1	once	TGCGCCAGCAGCGACCCGGGACAGCTTAACTATGGCTACACCTTC	CASSDPGQLNYGYTF
-	TRBJ1-2	TRBV5-8	-	TGTGCCAGCAGCTGGGAATCAGGCGGCTACACCTTC	CASSWESGGYTF
-	TRBJ2-7	TRBV30	-	TGTGCCTGGAGTGTCGGGGTTTCCTACGAGCAGTACTTC	CAWSVGVSYEQYF
-	TRBJ2-5	TRBV19	-	TGTGCCAGTGGGTGGAGGGGTGGTGAGACCCAGTACTTC	CASGWRGGETQYF
-	TRBJ2-7	TRBV7-3	-	TGTGCCAGCAGCCCCCATCAGGGATTCGAGCAGTACTTC	CASSPHQGFEQYF
TRBD2	TRBJ2-1	TRBV2	-	TGTGCCAGCAGTCGGACTAGCGGCCGTTCAAGCGATGAGCAGTTCTTC	CASSRTSGRSSDEQFF
-	TRBJ2-7	TRBV9	-	TGTGCCAGCAGCGTAGACAGTTACTACGAGCAGTACTTC	CASSVDSYYEQYF
-	TRBJ2-2	TRBV30	-	TGTGCCTGGGCCAGATTGACGAACACCGGGGAGCTGTTTTTT	CAWARLTNTGELFF
-	TRBJ1-4	TRBV6-5	-	TGTGCCAGCAGTTCCGGTGGAAAACTGTTTTTT	CASSSGGKLFF
TRBD2	TRBJ2-3	TRBV15	-	TGTGCCACCAGCAGAGAGGGACTAGCCCCAGATACGCAGTATTTT	CATSREGLAPDTQYF
TRBD1	TRBJ2-7	TRBV18	-	TGTGCCAGCTCACCACCCTCGGGACAGGGTGAGTACGAGCAGTACTTC	CASSPPSGQGEYEQYF
-	TRBJ2-1	TRBV10-3	-	TGTGCCATCGCCACGCTCCCTCGAGGGCGGCCCTACAATGAGCAGTTCTTC	CAIATLPRGRPYNEQFF
-	TRBJ1-1	TRBV5-6	-	TGTGCCAGCAGCCCCCTCCGGGGGGCCTTTACTGAAGCTTTCTTT	CASSPLRGAFTEAFF
-	TRBJ1-1	TRBV7-3	-	TGTGCCAGCAGCTTAACGAGGGAGAACACTGAAGCTTTCTTT	CASSLTRENTEAFF
-	TRBJ2-3	TRBV28	-	TGTGCCAGCAGTTCCGGCACAGATACGCAGTATTTT	CASSSGTDTQYF
-	TRBJ2-2	TRBV27	-	TGTGCCAGCAGTTCCCTCCTCCAGTTAGACACCGGGGAGCTGTTTTTT	CASSSLLQLDTGELFF
-	TRBJ2-7	TRBV5-6	-	TGTGCCAGCAGCTTGTTTACTGGGGATTTAGAGCAGTACTTC	CASSLFTGDLEQYF
TRBD1	TRBJ2-3	TRBV18	-	TGTGCCAGCTCCCCCGGACAGGGAATATTTCGAGATACGCAGTATTTT	CASSPGQGIFRDTQYF